This entry is about one T cell receptor beta chain. Its cognate antigen is unknown. Here immunoSEQ multiplex PCR was the method, and the copy in TCRdb shows in-frame clones only, minus some. The table has over a million clones, 98% to 99% seen once; the top ten hold approximately 0.38%. The data were obtained in a study of shared clonotypes between healthy human individuals. Overall study findings and caveats: Blood was the sole source, and tissue repertoires probably differ. Generally, naive subsets (rather than memory subsets) showed larger estimated richness.

This CDR3 spans 14 amino acids. The ends were cut back, 6 bases at V and 1 base at J, with 13 bases in the middle. CDR1 is MNHEY, CDR2 SVGAGI, per germline. This receptor was taken from a man aged 30 to 45 in good health. V gene TRBV6-5 combines with J gene TRBJ2-7, with a tentative D call TRBD2 (5 bases). The material sequenced was naive CD4+ T cells sorted from blood. Subset described: CD45RA+ positively selected. CDR3 DNA sequence: TGTGCCAGCAGCTACGGACTTGGGTCCTACGAGCAGTACTTC. Protein product: CASSYGLGSYEQYF.